A single sample is the source of the 10 T cell receptor beta chains below, sequenced in a study of PD-1 blockade in mismatch repair-deficient tumors. The data were produced by immunoSEQ multiplex PCR, yet TCRdb's version contains in-frame clones alone and is incomplete. The sample lists 100,000 to 150,000 clones; about 88% were seen once. Here the sequenced sample was peripheral blood, taken 44 weeks after starting pembrolizumab. The receptors were sampled from an adult with mismatch repair-deficient cancer.

The rearrangement links TRBV19 to TRBJ2-7; the D gene could be TRBD1 or TRBD2 (5 bases each). There are 13 residues in the CDR3. Germline CDR1 LNHDA, CDR2 SQIVND (reference sequence). With 3 bases removed from V and 4 bases from J, the gap between germline ends came to 10 bases. CDR3 in amino acids: CASSMGTGYEQYF. The CDR3 DNA is TGTGCCAGTAGTATGGGGACGGGATACGAGCAGTACTTC.

The rearrangement links TRBV28 to TRBJ2-1; D is ambiguous. The V gene lost 5 bases and the J gene lost 2 bases, with 10 bases spanning the gap. This CDR3 has 14 residues. CDR1 and CDR2 (germline): MDHEN, SYDVKM. DNA for the CDR3: TGTGCCAGCAGTCCCACGGTTGCCTACAATGAGCAGTTCTTC. Translating gives CASSPTVAYNEQFF.

This chain uses TRBV11-3 with TRBJ2-1, with 9 bases fitting TRBD2. The junction had 8 bases not matched to a gene; V was cut back by 5 bases and J by 6 bases. The germline V gene has CDR1 SGHNT and CDR2 YENEEA. The length of the CDR3 is 15 residues. CDR3 protein: CASSKGLAYGNEQFF. The CDR3 DNA is TGTGCCAGCAGCAAGGGACTAGCCTATGGCAATGAGCAGTTCTTC. The full variable domain, with the rest looked up from reference TRBV11-3 and TRBJ2-1, is EAGVVQSPRYKIIEKKQPVAFWCNPISGHNTLYWYLQNLGQGPELLIRYENEEAVDDSQLPKDRFSAERLKGVDSTLKIQPAELGDSAVYLCASSKGLAYGNEQFFGPGTRLTVL.

The V and J genes are TRBV5-1 and TRBJ2-2, with D tentatively TRBD1 (6 bases). This CDR3 has 14 residues. The V end lost 4 bases, the J end lost 4 bases, and 11 bases lay between the germline ends. CDR1 is SGHRS and CDR2 is YFSETQ in the germline V gene. The CDR3 DNA is TGCGCCAGCAGCCCGGACAGACCCACCGGGGAGCTGTTTTTT. It is translated as CASSPDRPTGELFF.

The chain carries TRBV7-9 and TRBJ2-1; no definite D call. This CDR3 is built from 15 residues. V dropped 1 base and J dropped 5 bases, with 12 bases sitting between them. Germline values: CDR1 SEHNR, CDR2 FQNEAQ (reference sequence). The CDR3 DNA reads TGTGCCAGCAGCTTAGAGATCCCCACACACAATGAGCAGTTCTTC. This translates into CASSLEIPTHNEQFF.

The chain uses TRBV27 and TRBJ2-3; TRBD2 matches 8 bases. V shed 4 bases and J 1 base; nucleotides not matched to a gene: 7. The CDR3 loop spans 16 amino acids. Germline loops: CDR1 MNHEY, CDR2 SMNVEV (reference sequence). The CDR3: CASSSGGPSGTDTQYF. The CDR3 nucleotides are TGTGCCAGCAGTTCGGGAGGGCCCTCAGGCACAGATACGCAGTATTTT.

Only one count was recorded for this clone. This chain connects TRBV18 to TRBJ2-5, with D unclear. The CDR3 covers 15 residues. Germline assignment: CDR1 KGHSH and CDR2 LQKENI. V was clipped by 3 bases and J by 4 bases, with 15 bases between them. CDR3 in amino acids: CASSPGRPFPETQYF. DNA for the CDR3: TGTGCCAGCTCACCGGGCCGTCCCTTCCCAGAGACCCAGTACTTC.

This clone was recorded once. The genes are TRBV4-2 and TRBJ2-1; TRBD2 is a possible D gene (6 bases). V gave up 0 bases and J gave up 1 base, with 13 bases separating them. CDR3 length: 17 amino acids. The germline V gene has CDR1 LGHNA and CDR2 YNFKEQ. The CDR3 DNA reads TGTGCCAGCAGCCAAGAGGACCGGGACTGGTCCTACAATGAGCAGTTCTTC. It yields the protein CASSQEDRDWSYNEQFF.

This clone was seen a single time. The rearrangement links TRBV5-1 to TRBJ2-7, with TRBD2 identical over 8 bases. The CDR3 contains 15 residues. Germline trimming cut 0 bases from V and 3 bases from J; bases unmatched to any gene: 5. In germline, CDR1 is SGHRS, CDR2 YFSETQ. CDR3 protein: CASSLALAGIYEQYF. The CDR3 DNA follows: TGCGCCAGCAGCTTGGCCCTAGCGGGTATCTACGAGCAGTACTTC.

Comment on this clone: Distinct nucleotide sequences in the sample also encode this CDR3. The chain uses TRBV6-5 and TRBJ2-7, with TRBD2 as a possible D gene (5 bases). The germline V gene has CDR1 MNHEY and CDR2 SVGAGI. The CDR3 runs 14 residues. V lost 0 bases and J lost 0, with 6 bases in between. The CDR3, as DNA: TGTGCCAGCAGTTACTCGAGGGCCTCCTACGAGCAGTACTTC. It specifies CASSYSRASYEQYF.